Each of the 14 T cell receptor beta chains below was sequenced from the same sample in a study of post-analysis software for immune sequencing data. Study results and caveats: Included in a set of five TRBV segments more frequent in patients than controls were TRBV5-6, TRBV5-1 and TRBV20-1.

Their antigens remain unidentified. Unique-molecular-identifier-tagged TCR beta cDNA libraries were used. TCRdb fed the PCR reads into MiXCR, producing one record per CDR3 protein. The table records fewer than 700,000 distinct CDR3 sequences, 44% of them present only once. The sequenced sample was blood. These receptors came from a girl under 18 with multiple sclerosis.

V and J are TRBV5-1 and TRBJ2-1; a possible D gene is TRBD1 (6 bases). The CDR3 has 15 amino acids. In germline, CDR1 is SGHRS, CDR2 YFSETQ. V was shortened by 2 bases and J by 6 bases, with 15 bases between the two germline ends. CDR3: CASSFRGGSSNEQFF. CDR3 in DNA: TGCGCCAGCAGCTTTAGAGGGGGATCTAGCAATGAGCAGTTCTTC. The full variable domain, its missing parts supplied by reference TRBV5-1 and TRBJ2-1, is KAGVTQTPRYLIKTRGQQVTLSCSPISGHRSVSWYQQTPGQGLQFLFEYFSETQRNKGNFPGRFSGRQFSNSRSEMNVSTLELGDSALYLCASSFRGGSSNEQFFGPGTRLTVL.

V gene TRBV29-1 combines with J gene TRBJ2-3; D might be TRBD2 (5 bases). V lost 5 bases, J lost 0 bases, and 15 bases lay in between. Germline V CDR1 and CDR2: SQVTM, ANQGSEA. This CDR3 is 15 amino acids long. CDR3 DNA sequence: TGCAGCGTTAAGAGGGTCCACTCTAGCACAGATACGCAGTATTTT. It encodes CSVKRVHSSTDTQYF.

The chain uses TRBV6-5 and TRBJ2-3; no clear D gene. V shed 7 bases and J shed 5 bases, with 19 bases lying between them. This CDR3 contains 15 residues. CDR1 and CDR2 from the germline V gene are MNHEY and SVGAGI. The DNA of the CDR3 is TGTGCCAGCACCCCCCTAGGGATTAGGGTAGATACGCAGTATTTT. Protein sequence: CASTPLGIRVDTQYF.

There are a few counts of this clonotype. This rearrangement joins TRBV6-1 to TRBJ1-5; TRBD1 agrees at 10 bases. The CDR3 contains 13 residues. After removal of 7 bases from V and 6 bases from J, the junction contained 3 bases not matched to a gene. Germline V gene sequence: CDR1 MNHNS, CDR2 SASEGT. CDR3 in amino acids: CASTRTGGQPQHF. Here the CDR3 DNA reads TGTGCCAGCACCCGGACAGGGGGTCAGCCCCAGCATTTT.

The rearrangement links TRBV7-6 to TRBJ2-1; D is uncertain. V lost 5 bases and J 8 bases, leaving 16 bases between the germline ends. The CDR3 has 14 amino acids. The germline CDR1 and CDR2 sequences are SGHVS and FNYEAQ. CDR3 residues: CASSLSWATDEQFF. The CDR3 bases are TGTGCCAGCAGCCTCTCTTGGGCTACGGATGAGCAGTTCTTC.

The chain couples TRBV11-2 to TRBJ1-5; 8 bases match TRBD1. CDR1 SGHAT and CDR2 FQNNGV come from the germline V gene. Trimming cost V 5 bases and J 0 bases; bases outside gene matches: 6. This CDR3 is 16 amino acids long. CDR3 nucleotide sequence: TGTGCCAGCAGCCGGGGACAGGAGAATAGCAATCAGCCCCAGCATTTT. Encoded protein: CASSRGQENSNQPQHF.

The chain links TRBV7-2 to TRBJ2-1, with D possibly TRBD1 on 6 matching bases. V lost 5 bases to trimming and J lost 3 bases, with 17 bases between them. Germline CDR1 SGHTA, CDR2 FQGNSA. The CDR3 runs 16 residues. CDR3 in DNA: TGTGCCAGCAGCCCCCAGGGCAGGGGCCGCTACAATGAGCAGTTCTTC. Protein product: CASSPQGRGRYNEQFF.

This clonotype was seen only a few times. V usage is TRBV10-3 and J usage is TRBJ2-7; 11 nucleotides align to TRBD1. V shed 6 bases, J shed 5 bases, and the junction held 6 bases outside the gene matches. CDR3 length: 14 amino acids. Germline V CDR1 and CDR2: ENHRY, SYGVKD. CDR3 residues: CAIRDRGLVDEQYF. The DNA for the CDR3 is TGTGCCATCAGGGACAGGGGGCTTGTCGACGAGCAGTACTTC.

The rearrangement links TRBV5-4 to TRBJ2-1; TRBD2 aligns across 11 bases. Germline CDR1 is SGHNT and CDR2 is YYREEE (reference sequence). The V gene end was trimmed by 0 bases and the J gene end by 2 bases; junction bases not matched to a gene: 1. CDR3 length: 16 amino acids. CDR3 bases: TGTGCCAGCAGCTTGGGACTAGCGGGGACCTACAATGAGCAGTTCTTC. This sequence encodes CASSLGLAGTYNEQFF.

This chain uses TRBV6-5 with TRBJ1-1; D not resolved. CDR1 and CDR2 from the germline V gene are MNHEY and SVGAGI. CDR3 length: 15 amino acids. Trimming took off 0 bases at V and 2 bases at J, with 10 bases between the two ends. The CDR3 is CASSYSTNSNTEAFF. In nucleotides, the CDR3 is TGTGCCAGCAGTTACTCCACCAACAGCAACACTGAAGCTTTCTTT.

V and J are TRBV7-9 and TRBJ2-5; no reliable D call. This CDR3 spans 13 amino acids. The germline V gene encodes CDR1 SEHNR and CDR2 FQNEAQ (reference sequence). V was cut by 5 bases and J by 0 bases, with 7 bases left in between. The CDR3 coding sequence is TGTGCCAGCAGCCACATCAACCAAGAGACCCAGTACTTC. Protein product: CASSHINQETQYF.

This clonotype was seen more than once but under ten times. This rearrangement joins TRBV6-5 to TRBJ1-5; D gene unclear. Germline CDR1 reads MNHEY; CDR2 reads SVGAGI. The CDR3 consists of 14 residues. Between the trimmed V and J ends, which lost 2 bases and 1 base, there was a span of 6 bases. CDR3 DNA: TGTGCCAGCAGTTACGGACGAAGCAATCAGCCCCAGCATTTT. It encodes CASSYGRSNQPQHF.

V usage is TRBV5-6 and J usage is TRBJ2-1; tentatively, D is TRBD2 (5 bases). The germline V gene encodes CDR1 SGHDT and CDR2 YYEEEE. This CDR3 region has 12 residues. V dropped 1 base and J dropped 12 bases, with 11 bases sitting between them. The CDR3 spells CASSLSASGQFF. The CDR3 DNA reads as TGTGCCAGCAGCTTGAGCGCGAGCGGGCAGTTCTTC.

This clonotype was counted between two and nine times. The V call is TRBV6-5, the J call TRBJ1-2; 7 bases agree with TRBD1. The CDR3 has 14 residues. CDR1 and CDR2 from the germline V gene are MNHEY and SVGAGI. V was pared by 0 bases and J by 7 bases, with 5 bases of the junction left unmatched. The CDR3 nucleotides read TGTGCCAGCAGTTACTCCCGGGACAGTGGTGGCTACACCTTC. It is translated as CASSYSRDSGGYTF.